Below are 26 T cell receptor beta chains sequenced from a single sample in a study. TCRdb analysed the RT-PCR reads with MiXCR anew, one entry per CDR3 protein. The table records around 700,000 distinct CDR3 sequences, 14% of them present only once. Input material: memory CD4+ T cells from blood. The receptors were gathered from a female donor in good health, serving as a healthy control.

The chain combines TRBV20-1 with TRBJ1-5; no definite D call. The CDR3 runs 16 residues. Per germline, CDR1 DFQATT and CDR2 SNEGSKA (reference sequence). Trimming stripped 0 bases from V and 0 bases from J, with 12 bases between. CDR3: CSARDLRGNSNQPQHF. The CDR3 nucleotides are TGCAGTGCTAGAGACCTGCGGGGAAATAGCAATCAGCCCCAGCATTTT.

This chain uses TRBV6-6 with TRBJ2-1, with 9 bases aligning to TRBD1. The CDR3 totals 17 residues. Germline CDR1 MNHNY, CDR2 SVGAGI (reference sequence). V lost 0 bases, J lost 2 bases, and 5 bases stayed unmatched. The CDR3 region has the DNA TGTGCCAGCAGTTACTCACAGGGGGCGCTTACCTACAATGAGCAGTTCTTC. Its protein product is CASSYSQGALTYNEQFF.

This clonotype was seen a handful of times. J is TRBJ1-5 and V is TRBV7-3; 7 bases agree with TRBD1. With 1 base clipped from V and 3 bases from J, the junction kept 21 bases outside the gene matches. The CDR3 spans 21 residues. CDR1 and CDR2 (germline): SGHTA, FQGTGA. The CDR3 nucleotides are TGTGCCAGCAGCTTAAATATTAGGACAGGACGCGGGACCTATGTCAATCAGCCCCAGCATTTT. This sequence encodes CASSLNIRTGRGTYVNQPQHF.

This clonotype was seen a few times. The chain carries TRBV7-9 and TRBJ2-7, with TRBD1 matching over 7 bases. With 5 bases clipped from V and 6 bases from J, the junction kept 10 bases outside the gene matches. Germline CDR1 SEHNR, CDR2 FQNEAQ (reference sequence). The CDR3 consists of 14 residues. This chain's CDR3 is CASSQSLRGREQYF. CDR3 bases: TGTGCCAGCAGCCAGTCCCTAAGGGGGCGCGAGCAGTACTTC.

This clonotype appeared many times. V gene TRBV4-2 combines with J gene TRBJ2-1; D possibly corresponds to TRBD1 (6 bases). The CDR3 spans 17 residues. The germline V gene has CDR1 LGHNA and CDR2 YNFKEQ. Trimming took 0 bases from V and 4 from J, leaving 16 bases between them. The CDR3 DNA reads as TGTGCCAGCAGCCAAGATAGGGCCCAGGGGAGTTACAATGAGCAGTTCTTC. It translates to CASSQDRAQGSYNEQFF.

The CDR3 coding sequence is TGTGCCAGCAGCCCCCGTGGAGCGGGAGGCACAGATACGCAGTATTTT. Protein sequence: CASSPRGAGGTDTQYF. This chain connects TRBV3-1 to TRBJ2-3, with TRBD2 matching 8 bases. The CDR3 has 16 residues. V was clipped by 4 bases and J by 1 base; unmatched bases: 7. Germline V CDR1 and CDR2: LGHDT, YNNKEL (reference sequence).

V and J are TRBV20-1 and TRBJ2-7; 8 bases line up with TRBD1. V dropped 3 bases and J dropped 5; count of bases not matched to a gene: 6. Germline CDR1 DFQATT, CDR2 SNEGSKA (reference sequence). The CDR3 sequence is 13 residues long. The DNA for the CDR3 is TGCAGTGCTAGTAACAGGGGGACTGACGAGCAGTACTTC. Its protein is CSASNRGTDEQYF.

This clonotype was picked up a small number of times. The V and J genes are TRBV20-1 and TRBJ1-5; TRBD1 matches at 7 bases. There are 16 residues in the CDR3. J was trimmed by 0 bases and V by 4 bases; bases with no gene match: 9. CDR1 DFQATT and CDR2 SNEGSKA come from the germline V gene (reference sequence). As DNA, the CDR3 is TGCAGTGCTACCTTTCCAGGGGGAATTAGCAATCAGCCCCAGCATTTT. Translated, it gives CSATFPGGISNQPQHF.

The V gene is TRBV19, the J gene TRBJ2-5; 9 positions agree with TRBD1. Germline loops: CDR1 LNHDA, CDR2 SQIVND (reference sequence). V trimming: 5 bases; J trimming: 0 bases; junction bases outside the gene matches: 10. The CDR3 totals 17 residues. The CDR3 spells CASSPPKGTGHQETQYF. Here the CDR3 DNA reads TGTGCCAGTAGTCCTCCTAAAGGGACAGGGCACCAAGAGACCCAGTACTTC.

This clonotype was counted a few times. The chain has TRBV11-2 and TRBJ2-1, with D possibly TRBD1 on 8 matching bases. CDR1 and CDR2 (germline): SGHAT, FQNNGV. The length of the CDR3 is 16 residues. Deletions cut 5 bases from V and 8 bases from J, with 22 bases between. The CDR3 spells CASSRRGQGASDEQFF. CDR3 DNA sequence: TGTGCCAGCAGCCGGCGGGGGCAGGGGGCTTCCGATGAGCAGTTCTTC.

The V gene is TRBV11-2, the J gene TRBJ2-3, with D possibly being TRBD2 (6 bases). CDR3 length: 15 residues. In germline, CDR1 is SGHAT, CDR2 FQNNGV. Trimming pared 0 bases from V and 6 bases from J, leaving 13 bases between. CDR3 sequence (DNA): TGTGCCAGCAGCTTAGAAGCAGGGACTGTCGATACGCAGTATTTT. It encodes CASSLEAGTVDTQYF.

The V call is TRBV7-2, the J call TRBJ2-5, with D possibly being TRBD1 (6 bases). CDR1 and CDR2 (germline): SGHTA, FQGNSA. The V end was cut by 2 bases, the J end by 0 bases, with 19 bases between. The CDR3 consists of 18 residues. The CDR3 region is CASSLHGQTFKYQETQYF. The CDR3 region has the DNA TGTGCCAGCAGCTTACACGGACAGACGTTTAAGTACCAAGAGACCCAGTACTTC.

This clonotype was detected a few times. The chain links TRBV15 to TRBJ1-2; D is perhaps TRBD1 (5 bases). The CDR3 consists of 14 residues. The V gene's germline CDR1 is LNHNV and CDR2 YYDKDF (reference sequence). Trimming cost V 0 bases and J 8 bases, with 13 bases left between them. In nucleotides, the CDR3 is TGTGCCACCAGCAGAGAGCAATCAGGGAGAGGCTACACCTTC. Amino acids: CATSREQSGRGYTF.

J is TRBJ2-5 and V is TRBV18; D not certain. V lost 0 bases to trimming and J lost 4 bases, with 6 bases between them. This CDR3 contains 13 residues. Looked up from germline, CDR1 is KGHSH and CDR2 is LQKENI. As DNA, the CDR3 is TGTGCCAGCTCACCACCGTCTCGAGAGACCCAGTACTTC. This codes for CASSPPSRETQYF.

This clonotype appeared a single time. The chain employs TRBV5-1 and TRBJ2-6, with 9 bases fitting TRBD1. V lost 1 base and J lost 1; bases outside the gene matches: 9. There are 19 residues in the CDR3. The germline V gene has CDR1 SGHRS and CDR2 YFSETQ. The CDR3 nucleotides read TGCGCCAGCAGCTTGATGTTGGGACAGGGTTATTCTGGGGCCAACGTCCTGACTTTC. It codes for CASSLMLGQGYSGANVLTF.

This clonotype was counted between two and nine times. The chain carries TRBV4-2 and TRBJ1-5; 7 bases agree with TRBD1. The V and J ends lost 3 bases and 4 bases, in that order; junction bases with no gene match: 6. The germline V gene has CDR1 LGHNA and CDR2 YNFKEQ. CDR3 length equals 15 residues. CDR3 in amino acids: CASSHRTGVNQPQHF. Written as DNA, the CDR3 is TGTGCCAGCAGCCACCGGACAGGTGTGAATCAGCCCCAGCATTTT.

The V and J genes are TRBV30 and TRBJ2-7; no firm D call. This CDR3 contains 14 residues. CDR1 and CDR2 from the germline V gene are GTSNPN and SVGIG (reference sequence). V gave up 4 bases and J gave up 3 bases, with 16 bases separating them. CDR3: CAWKLQSSVYEQYF. In DNA form, the CDR3 reads TGTGCCTGGAAACTACAATCTTCCGTCTACGAGCAGTACTTC.

This clonotype has ten or more counts. V gene TRBV4-3 combines with J gene TRBJ2-3, with D uncertain. Germline lookup yields CDR1 LGHNA and CDR2 YSLEER. This CDR3 contains 14 residues. Trimming stripped 1 base from V and 4 bases from J, with 9 bases between. CDR3 protein: CASSQVEWADTQYF. Here the CDR3 DNA reads TGCGCCAGCAGCCAAGTGGAGTGGGCAGATACGCAGTATTTT.

This clonotype was recorded a few times. The CDR3 bases are TGTGCCAGCAGTGAACAGCAGGGCGGGTATGGCTACACCTTC. Translated: CASSEQQGGYGYTF. The chain carries TRBV6-1 and TRBJ1-2, with D possibly matching TRBD1 (5 bases). Trimming cost V 2 bases and J 5 bases, with 12 bases left between them. This CDR3 spans 14 amino acids. The germline V gene has CDR1 MNHNS and CDR2 SASEGT.

The table lists this clonotype with a few counts. This sequence joins TRBV5-1 and TRBJ2-4; D is unclear. Trimming removed 4 bases at V and 4 bases at J, with 6 bases between. Germline lookup yields CDR1 SGHRS and CDR2 YFSETQ. This CDR3 is 12 amino acids long. As DNA, the CDR3 is TGCGCCAGCAGCACAGAGAAAAACATTCAGTACTTC. Amino acid sequence: CASSTEKNIQYF.

Many counts were recorded for this clonotype. The J gene is TRBJ2-3, the V gene TRBV24-1; D is undetermined. Germline lookup yields CDR1 KGHDR and CDR2 SFDVKD. This CDR3 has 13 amino acids. V was clipped by 9 bases and J by 0 bases, with 9 bases between them. The CDR3 bases are TGTGCCACCGGTGTCGATAGCACAGATACGCAGTATTTT. It yields the protein CATGVDSTDTQYF.

The table lists this clonotype with a few counts. The chain uses TRBV28 and TRBJ1-2, with 8 bases lining up with TRBD1. After removal of 3 bases from V and 6 bases from J, the junction contained 9 bases not matched to a gene. The CDR3 spans 15 residues. The germline V gene encodes CDR1 MDHEN and CDR2 SYDVKM. CDR3 coding DNA: TGTGCCAGCAGTTTCTCAGGGGGCGAGTCCCATGGCTACACCTTC. This gives the protein CASSFSGGESHGYTF.

This clonotype was seen many times. The V gene is TRBV6-5, the J gene TRBJ1-5; 7 bases agree with TRBD1. J lost 7 bases, V lost 3 bases, and 6 bases had no gene match. The CDR3 totals 14 residues. CDR1 and CDR2 from the germline V gene are MNHEY and SVGAGI. CDR3 sequence reads: CASSYQGGSQPQHF. The DNA of the CDR3 is TGTGCCAGCAGTTATCAGGGGGGATCCCAGCCCCAGCATTTT.

This clonotype was counted between two and nine times. The chain uses TRBV20-1 and TRBJ2-5; D perhaps matches TRBD2 (5 bases). The V gene's germline CDR1 is DFQATT and CDR2 SNEGSKA (reference sequence). This CDR3 is built from 14 residues. V was pared by 1 base and J by 5 bases, with 14 bases between. CDR3 amino acids: CSARGTARSETQYF. CDR3 bases: TGCAGTGCTAGAGGGACTGCCCGCAGTGAGACCCAGTACTTC.

This clonotype was detected ten times or more. This chain joins TRBV6-5 and TRBJ1-4; D remains ambiguous. The CDR3 sequence is 13 residues long. Trimming took off 2 bases at V and 11 bases at J, with 12 bases between the two ends. Germline CDR1 reads MNHEY; CDR2 reads SVGAGI. The CDR3 nucleotides read TGTGCCAGCAGTTACCGGCCCTCTTTGAAACTGTTTTTT. Its protein is CASSYRPSLKLFF.

This clonotype was seen at least ten times. This chain uses TRBV7-2 with TRBJ2-3; 7 nucleotides line up with TRBD1. The CDR3 runs 15 residues. Trimming removed 6 bases from V and 3 bases from J; junction bases left unmatched: 9. Germline values: CDR1 SGHTA, CDR2 FQGNSA. CDR3 DNA: TGTGCCAGCAGTCGGACAGGTCCAGGGACAGATACGCAGTATTTT. Translating gives CASSRTGPGTDTQYF.